A selection of T cell receptor beta chains follows, all from one sample in a study of T-cell memory formation after mild COVID-19. TCRdb reanalysed the 5' RACE reads using MiXCR and keeps one entry per CDR3 protein. The sample lists 110,000 to 150,000 distinct CDR3 sequences, almost 25% occurring once. Sequenced material: PBMCs or a T cell subset sorted from them (not recorded which). Every receptor here comes from an adult woman who had mild COVID-19 (a few samples of this study predate the infection). Cell type and time point are not known. The CDR3 runs from the conserved cysteine through the conserved F or W. A D gene is named only where the DNA matches it firmly. Where a row states a size, it is once, few, many or the class of an expanded clone; other rows omit it.

>TRBD2|-|TRBJ2-1|TRBV4-2
TGTGCCAGCAGCCAAGAACTAGCGGGAGTAGTAAATGAGCAGTTCTTC
CASSQELAGVVNEQFF
>-|few|TRBJ2-2|TRBV7-7
TGTGCTAGCAGCTTAGTGTCGGCCGGGGAGCTGTTTTTT
CASSLVSAGELFF
>TRBD2|-|TRBJ2-7|TRBV10-2
TGCGCCACCTCGGTGGCGGGAGCTATTTACGAGCAGTACTTC
CATSVAGAIYEQYF
>TRBD1|few|TRBJ1-1|TRBV12-3/TRBV12-4
TGTGCCAGCAGTTTAAGTGGGACAGGGGCCACTGAAGCTTTCTTT
CASSLSGTGATEAFF
>-|few|TRBJ1-1|TRBV7-6
TGTGCCAGCAGCTTAGGGGGGAGGGGGACCAACACTGAAGCTTTCTTT
CASSLGGRGTNTEAFF
>-|few|TRBJ2-5|TRBV2
TGTGCCAGCAGTGACGACGAGGGTTGGGAGACCCAGTACTTC
CASSDDEGWETQYF
>-|few|TRBJ2-2|TRBV7-9
TGTGCCAGCAGCTTATCCGGGGAGCTGTTTTTT
CASSLSGELFF
>-|-|TRBJ2-1|TRBV7-6
TGTGCCAGCAGCCCCGCCGGGTCGGCGGGGTCCTACAATGAGCAGTTCTTC
CASSPAGSAGSYNEQFF
>TRBD1|-|TRBJ2-7|TRBV10-3
TGTGCCATCAGTGGGGGGACAGGGGCCTACGAGCAGTACTTC
CAISGGTGAYEQYF
>TRBD2|-|TRBJ2-1|TRBV6-2/TRBV6-3
TGTGCCAGCAGCCTAGGCGGGGGGAGCGGTATGAATGAGCAGTTCTTC
CASSLGGGSGMNEQFF
>TRBD1|-|TRBJ1-5|TRBV6-5
TGTGCCAGCAGTCCAGGGGGCTGGGAACAGCCCCAGCATTTT
CASSPGGWEQPQHF
>-|-|TRBJ2-7|TRBV6-2/TRBV6-3
TGTGCCAGCAGTCTGGAGCGCTACGAGCAGTACTTC
CASSLERYEQYF
>-|few|TRBJ2-3|TRBV6-5
TGTGCCAGCAGTTACTCTGGGCCACCCACAGATACGCAGTATTTT
CASSYSGPPTDTQYF
>-|-|TRBJ2-1|TRBV20-1
TGCAGTGCTAGGGACCTCAGCTACAATGAGCAGTTCTTC
CSARDLSYNEQFF
>TRBD2|few|TRBJ2-7|TRBV4-1
TGCGCCAGCAGCCAAGGGCCGGGACTATCAAACTACGAGCAGTACTTC
CASSQGPGLSNYEQYF
>TRBD1|-|TRBJ1-1|TRBV24-1
TGTGCCACCAGTGATTTGCAGGTGGAGGGGGCGCCGAGTACTGAAGCTTTCTTT
CATSDLQVEGAPSTEAFF
>-|-|TRBJ2-7|TRBV6-1
TGTGCCAGCAATGAATTCTCGGACAGCTCCTACGAGCAGTACTTC
CASNEFSDSSYEQYF
>-|-|TRBJ1-2|TRBV20-1
TGCAGTGCACTACTCCGGGGGGGCGCTTACTATGGCTACACCTTC
CSALLRGGAYYGYTF
>-|-|TRBJ2-3|TRBV27
TGTGCCAGCAGTTCGTCGACATCCACCGGCACAGATACGCAGTATTTT
CASSSSTSTGTDTQYF
>-|-|TRBJ2-2|TRBV7-2
TGTGCCAGCAGCTCCTCCTTCGGGCTATCCGGGGAGCTGTTTTTT
CASSSSFGLSGELFF
>TRBD2|-|TRBJ2-5|TRBV7-6
TGTGCCAGCAGCTTAATTAGCGGGAGGGCCACAGAGACCCAGTACTTC
CASSLISGRATETQYF
>-|-|TRBJ2-2|TRBV7-9
TGTGCCAGCAGACCACCCGGGGGAGGCACCGGGGAGCTGTTTTTT
CASRPPGGGTGELFF
>TRBD1|few|TRBJ1-1|TRBV15
TGTGCCACCAGCCAAGACAGGGGTTTGAACACTGAAGCTTTCTTT
CATSQDRGLNTEAFF
>TRBD2|-|TRBJ2-1|TRBV6-5
TGTGCCAGCACCTGGACTAGCGGGCACAATGAGCAGTTCTTC
CASTWTSGHNEQFF
>-|few|TRBJ1-6|TRBV7-9
TGTGCCAGCAGCGGAAGGGATAATTCACCCCTCCACTTT
CASSGRDNSPLHF
>-|-|TRBJ1-3|TRBV9
TGTGCCAGCAGCGCAGACGGGAATTATCGAAACACCATATATTTT
CASSADGNYRNTIYF
>-|-|TRBJ2-2|TRBV15
TGTGCCACCAGCAGAGGAGGCGCAATCGAGGGCACCGGGGAGCTGTTTTTT
CATSRGGAIEGTGELFF
>-|few|TRBJ2-5|TRBV9
TGTGCCAGCAGCGTCCAGGGAGGCGAGACCCAGTACTTC
CASSVQGGETQYF
>TRBD2|-|TRBJ2-1|TRBV7-8
TGTGCCAGCAGCTTCGGACTAGCGGGAGACAATGAGCAGTTCTTC
CASSFGLAGDNEQFF
>TRBD1|few|TRBJ1-1|TRBV7-9
TGTGCCAGTAGCGCAACAGGGGTGAACACTGAAGCTTTCTTT
CASSATGVNTEAFF
>TRBD1|few|TRBJ1-5|TRBV5-6
TGTGCCAGCAGCTTGACAGGGGGCGATGGCAATCAGCCCCAGCATTTT
CASSLTGGDGNQPQHF
>-|-|TRBJ2-5|TRBV6-5
TGTGCCAGCAGTTACGGAGGAGAAGAGACCCAGTACTTC
CASSYGGEETQYF
>TRBD2|-|TRBJ2-1|TRBV7-2
TGTGCCAGCAGCTTAGCGGGGAGGGGCAATGAGCAGTTCTTC
CASSLAGRGNEQFF